This is a list of T cell receptor beta chains from one sample in a study of shared clonotypes between healthy human individuals. Libraries were prepared by immunoSEQ multiplex PCR; TCRdb keeps only in-frame clonotypes and omits some of them. The sample lists approximately 500,000 clones; 90% to 97% were seen once. The specimen was naive CD4+ T cells sorted from blood. These TCRs come from a woman aged 30 to 39 in good health. The CDR3 runs from the conserved cysteine through the conserved F or W. The D gene is left open where the match is weak. Where a row states a size, it is once, few, many or the class of an expanded clone; other rows omit it.

clone size	D gene	J gene	V gene	CDR3 DNA	CDR3 protein
.	.	TRBJ2-4	TRBV6-4	TGTGCCAGCGCAGGGGATGGACGAGCCAAAAACATTCAGTACTTC	CASAGDGRAKNIQYF
.	TRBD2	TRBJ2-1	TRBV4-1	TGCGCCAGCAGCCACCCGGGACTAGACTACAATGAGCAGTTCTTC	CASSHPGLDYNEQFF
.	.	TRBJ1-1	TRBV5-4	TGTGCCAGCAGCTTGGCCGGGAGTCTTGGGCAATTGAACACTGAAGCTTTCTTT	CASSLAGSLGQLNTEAFF
.	.	TRBJ1-2	TRBV11-1	TGTGCCAGCAGCTCAGCCGGGATCTATGGCTACACCTTC	CASSSAGIYGYTF
.	.	TRBJ2-7	TRBV5-1	TGCGCCAGCAGCTTGGCCGCGGGGACCCCGACCTACGAGCAGTACTTC	CASSLAAGTPTYEQYF
.	.	TRBJ1-4	TRBV18	TGTGCCAGCTCACCAGCAGGGCTCAGTGAAAAACTGTTTTTT	CASSPAGLSEKLFF
.	.	TRBJ1-2	TRBV14	TGTGCCAGCAGCAGTTTTCCTCATGGCTACACCTTC	CASSSFPHGYTF
.	.	TRBJ1-2	TRBV5-5	TGTGCCAGCAGCCTTAAACTGGACAGTTACCCAGGCTATGGCTACACCTTC	CASSLKLDSYPGYGYTF
.	TRBD1	TRBJ1-4	TRBV7-9	TGTGCCAGCAGCTTAGCAGGGGGCCGTGAAAAACTGTTTTTT	CASSLAGGREKLFF
.	TRBD1	TRBJ2-5	TRBV6-5	TGTGCCAGCAGCTTACAGGGGGCCCAAGAGACCCAGTACTTC	CASSLQGAQETQYF
once	.	TRBJ2-7	TRBV2	TGTGCCAGCTCCGGAGGGGGACCGATCTCCTACGAGCAGTACTTC	CASSGGGPISYEQYF
.	TRBD2	TRBJ2-1	TRBV4-1	TGCGCCAGCAGCCAAGATCCCGAGGTAGCGGGGTACAATGAGCAGTTCTTC	CASSQDPEVAGYNEQFF
.	TRBD2	TRBJ2-1	TRBV6-5	TGTGCCAGCCGTGGCCTAGCGGGAGTAAATGAGCAGTTCTTC	CASRGLAGVNEQFF
.	TRBD2	TRBJ2-7	TRBV18	TGTGCCAGCTCACCAGCTAGCGGGACGTACGAGCAGTACTTC	CASSPASGTYEQYF
once	TRBD1	TRBJ1-2	TRBV19	TGTGCCAGTAGTAGACAGGGAGCTAACTATGGCTACACCTTC	CASSRQGANYGYTF
once	TRBD2	TRBJ2-1	TRBV11-3	TGTGCCAGCAGCCCTCGACTAGCGGGCAGGAATGAGCAGTTCTTC	CASSPRLAGRNEQFF
once	.	TRBJ2-7	TRBV7-7	TGTGCCAGCAGCTTAGTACGTACGTCCTCCTACGAGCAGTACTTC	CASSLVRTSSYEQYF
few	TRBD1	TRBJ1-2	TRBV6-1	TGTGCCAGCAAAGGACAGGGATCCTATGGCTACACCTTC	CASKGQGSYGYTF
.	TRBD2	TRBJ2-7	TRBV7-2	TGTGCCAGCACCACTGAAGCGGGAAGCGAGCAGTACTTC	CASTTEAGSEQYF
.	.	TRBJ2-7	TRBV6-1	TGTGCCAGCTCCCGGGTACCCTCGGACGAGCAGTACTTC	CASSRVPSDEQYF
.	.	TRBJ2-5	TRBV11-2	TGTGCCAGCAGCTTATCAGGGCCCCAGGAGACCCAGTACTTC	CASSLSGPQETQYF
.	.	TRBJ2-7	TRBV7-9	TGTGCCAGCAGCCCACAGTCTAGGGACGAGCAGTACTTC	CASSPQSRDEQYF
once	.	TRBJ2-5	TRBV18	TGTGCCAGCTCACCGATGGACCTCATCCAGACCCAGTACTTC	CASSPMDLIQTQYF
.	.	TRBJ2-1	TRBV2	TGTGCCAGCAGTGGGGAGAAGAAGTGGTCCAGCTCCTACAATGAGCAGTTCTTC	CASSGEKKWSSSYNEQFF
.	TRBD2	TRBJ2-1	TRBV28	TGTGCCAGCAGTTCGCCGGGACTAGCGGGAGGGGTTGAGCAGTTCTTC	CASSSPGLAGGVEQFF
once	.	TRBJ2-1	TRBV28	TGTGCCAGCAGTTCCCCCTCTGGGCTAGCAGGAAACAATGAGCAGTTCTTC	CASSSPSGLAGNNEQFF
.	.	TRBJ2-7	TRBV10-3	TGTGCCATAACTGAAGACAGGATCTCCTACGAGCAGTACTTC	CAITEDRISYEQYF
.	.	TRBJ2-7	TRBV29-1	TGCAGCGTTGAAGACAGAGGCTACGAGCAGTACTTC	CSVEDRGYEQYF
.	.	TRBJ1-3	TRBV19	TGTGCCAGTAGGACGGGGGGGACGAACACCATATATTTT	CASRTGGTNTIYF
.	.	TRBJ1-3	TRBV7-3	TGTGCCAGCAGCCCTACAGCGTCTTCCGGAAACACCATATATTTT	CASSPTASSGNTIYF
.	.	TRBJ1-2	TRBV6-5	TGTGCCAGCAGGACAGAAATGGGGCGCGTCTATGGCTACACCTTC	CASRTEMGRVYGYTF